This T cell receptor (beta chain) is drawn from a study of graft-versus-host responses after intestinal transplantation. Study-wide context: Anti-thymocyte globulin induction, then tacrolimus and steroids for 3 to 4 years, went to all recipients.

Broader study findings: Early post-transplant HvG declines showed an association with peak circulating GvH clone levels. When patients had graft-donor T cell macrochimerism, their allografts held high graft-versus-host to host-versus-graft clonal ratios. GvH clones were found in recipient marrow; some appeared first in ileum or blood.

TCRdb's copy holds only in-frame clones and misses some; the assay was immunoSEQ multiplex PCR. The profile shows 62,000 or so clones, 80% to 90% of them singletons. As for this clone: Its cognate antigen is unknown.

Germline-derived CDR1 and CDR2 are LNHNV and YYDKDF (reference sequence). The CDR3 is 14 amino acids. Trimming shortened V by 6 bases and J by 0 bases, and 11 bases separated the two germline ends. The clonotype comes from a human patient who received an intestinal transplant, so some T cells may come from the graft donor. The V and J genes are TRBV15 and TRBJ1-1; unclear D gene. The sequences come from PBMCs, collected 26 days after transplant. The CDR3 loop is CATRAVPLNTEAFF. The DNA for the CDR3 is TGTGCCACCAGGGCCGTGCCCTTGAACACTGAAGCTTTCTTT. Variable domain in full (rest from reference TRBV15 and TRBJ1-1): DAMVIQNPRYQVTQFGKPVTLSCSQTLNHNVMYWYQQKSSQAPKLLFHYYDKDFNNEADTPDNFQSRRPNTSFCFLDIRSPGLGDTAMYLCATRAVPLNTEAFFGQGTRLTVV.